A selection of T cell receptor beta chains follows, all from one sample in a study of type 1 regulatory T cells. Each CDR3 protein is one row after TCRdb ran MiXCR on the reads. The sample yields some 89,000 distinct CDR3 sequences, roughly 30% seen once. Input material: CD4+ T cells, either the whole sample or a sorted fraction (not recorded which). All receptors come from a human donor in good health. CDR3s include the opening cysteine and the closing phenylalanine or tryptophan. The order of the fields is V gene, J gene, CDR3 protein.

>TRBV4-3|TRBJ2-3
CASSQGGGETSTDTQYF
>TRBV14|TRBJ1-1
CASSQVRGFSEAFF
>TRBV10-3|TRBJ1-5
CAISESEGPFNQPQHF
>TRBV20-1|TRBJ2-3
CSARDRLAGAPDTQYF
>TRBV7-9|TRBJ2-2
CASSTYRPGGTGELFF
>TRBV7-9|TRBJ1-5
CASSITGGAEQPQHF
>TRBV7-2|TRBJ2-3
CASSLEATSSAHRDTQYF
>TRBV9|TRBJ1-6
CASSVGQKNSPLHF
>TRBV10-2|TRBJ1-2
CASRDTGLGYGYTF
>TRBV20-1|TRBJ2-3
CSPRVGTDTQYF
>TRBV7-2|TRBJ2-1
CASSPGGLAGYNEQFF